One and the same sample provided the 10 T cell receptor beta chains below, sequenced in a study of CXCR3-negative and CXCR3-positive naive CD8 T cells. Via 5' RACE with UMI labels, TRB cDNA libraries were prepared. After re-calling the 5' RACE reads, TCRdb lists one entry per CDR3 protein, DNA absent. This table lists 8,800 or so distinct CDR3 sequences. The source material was naive CXCR3- CD8+ T cells from blood. Described subset: CD45RO-CCR7+CD27+CD95- naive CD8+ T cells lacking CXCR3 (TNR3-). These receptors all come from a human donor in good health. Some clones in this sample may be carry-over from other donors' samples.

In terms of frequency, this clonotype is medium-sized. The chain is built from TRBV5-5 and TRBJ2-7. CDR3 length: 13 amino acids. Germline lookup yields CDR1 SGHKS and CDR2 YYEKEE (reference sequence). This CDR3 is CASSLVTDYEQYF.

The chain links TRBV5-1 to TRBJ2-7; checking the TCRdb D call of TRBD1 is not possible without DNA. This CDR3 has 15 amino acids. Germline CDR1 and CDR2: SGHRS and YFSETQ. This CDR3 reads CASSPGTGGHYEQYF.

This clonotype is called medium-sized based on its frequency. The V and J genes are TRBV29-1 and TRBJ1-1; TCRdb gives TRBD1 as the D gene, but with no DNA this cannot be confirmed. Germline V gives CDR1 SQVTM, CDR2 ANQGSEA. The CDR3 is 13 residues long. The CDR3 here is CSVFRGADTEAFF.

By frequency, this clonotype is medium-sized. The J gene is TRBJ2-1, the V gene TRBV7-2; TCRdb's D gene call, TRBD2, goes unchecked for lack of DNA. Germline values: CDR1 SGHTA, CDR2 FQGNSA. The CDR3 loop spans 16 amino acids. The CDR3 loop is CASSQIAGSSYNEQFF.

The rearrangement uses TRBV10-3 and TRBJ2-7; TCRdb's D call, TRBD1, is unchecked because there is no DNA. Germline-derived CDR1 and CDR2 are ENHRY and SYGVKD. CDR3 length: 13 amino acids. The CDR3 sequence is CATEDRETYEQYF.

The gene calls are TRBV28 and TRBJ2-3. Germline CDR1 reads MDHEN; CDR2 reads SYDVKM. The CDR3 consists of 14 residues. CDR3 amino acids: CASSLTLAGNTQYF.

The genes are TRBV29-1 and TRBJ1-1; the TCRdb D gene call, TRBD1, has no DNA to confirm it. The CDR3 spans 13 residues. The germline gives CDR1 SQVTM, CDR2 ANQGSEA. The CDR3 region is CSVVFQGAIEAFF.

This chain uses TRBV6-1 with TRBJ2-1; TCRdb selects TRBD1, and the lack of DNA leaves this call unchecked. In germline, CDR1 is MNHNS, CDR2 SASEGT. This CDR3 contains 15 residues. The CDR3 sequence is CASSAGTGTNNEQFF.

This clonotype is called medium-sized based on its frequency. The chain links TRBV10-3 to TRBJ2-3; the D call from TCRdb, TRBD2, cannot be confirmed without DNA. The CDR3 runs to 15 residues. Germline V gene lookup returns CDR1 ENHRY and CDR2 SYGVKD. The CDR3 protein is CAISEATSGADTQYF.

Its frequency marks this clonotype as medium-sized. The chain recombines TRBV29-1 with TRBJ2-2; TCRdb's assignment of TRBD1 cannot be checked, as there is no DNA. CDR1 and CDR2 from the germline V gene are SQVTM and ANQGSEA. This CDR3 region has 14 residues. This CDR3 reads CSVGQGALTGELFF.